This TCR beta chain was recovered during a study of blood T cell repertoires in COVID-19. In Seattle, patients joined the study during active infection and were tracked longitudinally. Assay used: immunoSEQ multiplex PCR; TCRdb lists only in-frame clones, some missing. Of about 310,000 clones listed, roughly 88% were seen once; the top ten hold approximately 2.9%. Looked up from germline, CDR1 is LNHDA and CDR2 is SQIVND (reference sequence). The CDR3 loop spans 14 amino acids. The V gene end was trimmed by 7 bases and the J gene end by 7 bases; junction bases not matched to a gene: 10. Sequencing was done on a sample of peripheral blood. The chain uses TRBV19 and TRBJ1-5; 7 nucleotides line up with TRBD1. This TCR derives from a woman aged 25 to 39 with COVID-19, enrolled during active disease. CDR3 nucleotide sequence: TGTGCCAGTACCAAAGCGACAGGGTACCAGCCCCAGCATTTT. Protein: CASTKATGYQPQHF.